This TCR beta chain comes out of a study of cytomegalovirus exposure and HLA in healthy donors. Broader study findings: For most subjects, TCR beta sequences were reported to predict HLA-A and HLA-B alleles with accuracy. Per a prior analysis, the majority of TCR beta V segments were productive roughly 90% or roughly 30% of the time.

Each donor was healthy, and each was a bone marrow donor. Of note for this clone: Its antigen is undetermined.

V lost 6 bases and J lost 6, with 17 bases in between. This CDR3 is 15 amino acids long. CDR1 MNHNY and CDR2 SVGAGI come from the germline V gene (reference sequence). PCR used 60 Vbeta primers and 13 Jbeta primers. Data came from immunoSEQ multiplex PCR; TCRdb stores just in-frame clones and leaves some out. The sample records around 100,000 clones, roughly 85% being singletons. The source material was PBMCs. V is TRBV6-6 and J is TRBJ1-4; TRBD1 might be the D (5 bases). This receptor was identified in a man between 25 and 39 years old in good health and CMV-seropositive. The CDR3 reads CASSSVDRSHEKLFF. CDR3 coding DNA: TGTGCCAGCAGCTCCGTCGACAGATCTCATGAAAAACTGTTTTTT.